This paragraph covers one TCR beta chain sequence. Its antigen is not identified. A much larger clone is a single base away; this may be a read error. The data are from a study of tumor-infiltrating lymphocytes in primary liver carcinoma. As for the study in general: Staged T1-T3 N0M0, the tumors had sizes that ranged from roughly 4.2 to 10 cm across.

The study's findings and limits: Relative to tumor region pairs, the tumor-adjacent and tumor-blood pairs showed overlap that was lower.

Germline DNA was also extracted, while the blood RNA originated from unsorted whole blood. Peripheral blood, approximately 4 milliliters, was collected prior to surgery. TCR beta cDNA was reverse-transcribed from about 500 ng of total RNA. The reaction used a constant-region primer and ProtoScript II reverse transcriptase. Three nested multiplex PCR rounds of slightly modified ARM-PCR generated TCR beta libraries. TRBV1-TRBV30 forward primers paired with a C-beta reverse primer drove the first two PCR rounds, about 10 cycles each. TCRdb reprocessed the multiplex PCR reads via MiXCR and lists one record per CDR3 protein. The data show about 180,000 distinct CDR3 sequences, roughly 60% seen once. The CDR3 spans 15 residues. V shed 4 bases and J 6 bases; nucleotides not matched to a gene: 8. The germline V gene has CDR1 SNHLY and CDR2 FYNNEI.

Sequenced input: peripheral blood. The chain recombines TRBV2 with TRBJ2-1; 8 bases agree with TRBD2. This clonotype was sampled from a middle-aged man with primary liver carcinoma and hepatitis B virus infection. The CDR3 sequence: CASSGFERELNEQFF. In DNA, the CDR3 is TGTGCCAGCAGTGGGTTTGAGCGGGAGCTCAATGAGCAGTTCTTC. The full variable domain, with the rest looked up from reference TRBV2 and TRBJ2-1, is EPEVTQTPSHQVTQMGQEVILRCVPISNHLYFYWYRQILGQKVEFLVSFYNNEISEKSEIFDDQFSVERPDGSNFTLKIRSTKLEDSAMYFCASSGFERELNEQFFGPGTRLTVL.